The 7 T cell receptor beta chains in this list originate from one sample, sequenced in a study of T cells after posttransplantation cyclophosphamide. TCRdb's table, derived via immunoSEQ multiplex PCR, lists solely in-frame clones and lacks some. The sample shows approximately 32,000 clones, about 90% of them seen only once. Sequencing used PBMCs. Every receptor here comes from a woman in her 40s with a blood cancer, CMV-positive, and with a related stem cell donor.

The chain couples TRBV4-1 to TRBJ2-5; TRBD2 matches 13 bases. Germline values: CDR1 MGHRA, CDR2 YSYEKL. Trimming cost V 0 bases and J 2 bases; bases outside gene matches: 0. The CDR3 sequence is 16 residues long. CDR3 region: CASSQEGLAGQETQYF. The CDR3 coding sequence is TGCGCCAGCAGCCAAGAGGGACTAGCGGGACAAGAGACCCAGTACTTC.

In its sample, this clone was seen once. The chain links TRBV7-8 to TRBJ2-7; a weak D match, TRBD1 (5 bases). Germline V gene data show CDR1 as SGHVS and CDR2 as FQNEAQ. This CDR3 is built from 14 residues. With 0 bases removed from V and 2 bases from J, the gap between germline ends came to 8 bases. CDR3 in DNA: TGTGCCAGCAGCTTAGCGAGACAGCCCTACGAGCAGTACTTC. This translates into CASSLARQPYEQYF.

The chain couples TRBV9 to TRBJ2-7; 7 nucleotides line up with TRBD1. The CDR3 has 15 residues. From germline, CDR1 is SGDLS and CDR2 YYNGEE. V lost 0 bases to trimming and J lost 2 bases; unmatched junction nucleotides: 5. The CDR3, as DNA: TGTGCCAGCAGCGTAGAGGGGGCAGGGCCCTACGAGCAGTACTTC. It is translated as CASSVEGAGPYEQYF.

This chain uses TRBV7-8 with TRBJ1-1; no firm D call. Between the trimmed V and J ends, which lost 0 bases and 3 bases, there was a span of 17 bases. Per germline, CDR1 SGHVS and CDR2 FQNEAQ. The CDR3 covers 17 residues. The CDR3 DNA follows: TGTGCCAGCAGCTTAGCGCGTTTCGTACCTCGGGACACTGAAGCTTTCTTT. It translates to CASSLARFVPRDTEAFF.

The sample holds one count of this clone. The chain is built from TRBV4-1 and TRBJ2-7, with 7 bases identical to TRBD1. Germline trimming cut 3 bases from V and 5 bases from J; bases unmatched to any gene: 7. Germline V lookup: CDR1 MGHRA, CDR2 YSYEKL. The CDR3 contains 14 residues. The CDR3, as DNA: TGCGCCAGCAGCCACCCCGGACAGGCAAACGAGCAGTACTTC. It yields the protein CASSHPGQANEQYF.

A single count supports this clone. The CDR3 here is CASSSGGSGETQYF. Here the CDR3 DNA reads TGTGCCAGTAGCTCAGGGGGCTCGGGGGAGACCCAGTACTTC. The rearrangement uses TRBV19 and TRBJ2-5; the match to TRBD1 covers 8 bases. Per the germline V gene, CDR1 is LNHDA and CDR2 is SQIVND (reference sequence). Losses at the gene ends were 6 bases for V and 5 bases for J; bases not matched to a gene: 8. This CDR3 comprises 14 residues.

The genes are TRBV6-6 and TRBJ2-2, with 9 bases lining up with TRBD1. The V gene's germline CDR1 is MNHNY and CDR2 SVGAGI (reference sequence). CDR3 length: 15 residues. The ends lost 6 bases at V and 3 bases at J; junction bases unmatched: 5. The CDR3 DNA sequence: TGTGCCAGCAGGGAGGGGACAGGGTACACCGGGGAGCTGTTTTTT. Its translation: CASREGTGYTGELFF.